This TCR beta chain was sequenced in a study of blood T cell repertoires in COVID-19. Overall study context: Both acute and convalescent COVID-19 samples were obtained from the United States, Italy and Spain. PBMCs, B-cell-depleted T cells, or T cells provided the cDNA or gDNA that made up the material.

Authors' analysis steps: Reference gene primer amplification in the assay estimated nucleated cell counts. TCRdb keeps only in-frame clones here, not all; method: immunoSEQ multiplex PCR. Clone size and V and J calls were adopted from that table, with D and trimming inferred from the DNA. The table includes about 180,000 clones, roughly 84% detected once. The sample was peripheral blood. The receptor comes from a woman older than 75 with acute or convalescent COVID-19.

CDR3 residues: CASSEDLRQGRSDYGYTF. CDR3 coding DNA: TGTGCCAGCAGTGAAGACCTTAGACAGGGGCGCAGCGACTATGGCTACACCTTC. This chain connects TRBV6-1 to TRBJ1-2, with 8 bases aligning to TRBD1. The CDR3 totals 18 residues. V was clipped by 1 base and J by 3 bases; unmatched bases: 13. Germline V gene lookup returns CDR1 MNHNS and CDR2 SASEGT.